These 20 T cell receptor beta chains came from one sample sequenced in a study of CD8+CD57+ T cells in acquired aplastic anemia. Profiling that covered TCR beta VDJ and CDR3 relied on genomic DNA as its template. Using its own MiXCR run on the reads, TCRdb lists one record per CDR3 protein. The data show under 150,000 distinct CDR3 sequences, 40% to 45% seen once. Sequenced sample: sorted CD4+, CD8+, or CD8+CD57+ T cells (not recorded which) from PBMCs. These receptors all stem from a human donor in good health, serving as a control.

This clonotype came up many times. The CDR3 end shows no conserved phenylalanine or tryptophan, and so a read error is likely. The rearrangement links TRBV19 to TRBJ1-1; D call uncertain. Germline CDR1 reads LNHDA; CDR2 reads SQIVND (reference sequence). Trimming removed 7 bases from V and 0 bases from J, with 15 bases in between. This CDR3 is 15 amino acids long. Here the CDR3 reads CASNQNGDMNTEAFS. The CDR3 nucleotides are TGTGCCAGTAATCAAAACGGAGATATGAACACTGAAGCTTTCTCT.

The chain is built from TRBV24-1 and TRBJ2-2; 9 bases are shared with TRBD1. Germline CDR1 reads KGHDR; CDR2 reads SFDVKD. The CDR3 runs 16 residues. V shed 4 bases and J 8 bases; nucleotides not matched to a gene: 10. This chain's CDR3 is CATSDGQGTRAGELFF. Here the CDR3 DNA reads TGTGCCACCAGTGACGGACAGGGGACGAGGGCTGGGGAGCTGTTTTTT.

The chain employs TRBV24-1 and TRBJ1-2; 8 bases map to TRBD1. Germline V gives CDR1 KGHDR, CDR2 SFDVKD. The J segment lost 3 bases and the V segment lost 6 bases, leaving 8 bases of the junction unmatched. CDR3 length equals 15 residues. Here the CDR3 reads CATSTTGQGHYGYTF. In nucleotides, the CDR3 is TGTGCCACCAGTACCACAGGACAGGGACACTATGGCTACACCTTC.

This clonotype showed up many times. The chain joins TRBV12-3 or TRBV12-4 to TRBJ2-7; TRBD2 agrees at 7 bases. This CDR3 has 13 amino acids. In nucleotides, the CDR3 is TGTGCGTCTAGCGGTAGAAGTTCCTACGAGCAGTACTTC. Residues: CASSGRSSYEQYF.

This clonotype was seen once. The gene calls are TRBV12-3 or TRBV12-4 and TRBJ2-7, with D possibly being TRBD2 (5 bases). Trimming took 0 bases from V and 5 from J, leaving 11 bases between them. This CDR3 has 14 residues. CDR3 bases: TGTGCCAGCAGTTTAGCGGGAGTTCTCAACGAGCAGTACTTC. This gives the protein CASSLAGVLNEQYF.

The V gene is TRBV9, the J gene TRBJ2-3, with 7 bases matching TRBD2. The V segment lost 7 bases and the J segment 3 bases; nucleotides outside the gene matches: 2. This CDR3 comprises 12 residues. The germline gives CDR1 SGDLS, CDR2 YYNGEE. DNA of the CDR3: TGTGCCAGCCACGGGGGGACAGATACGCAGTATTTT. Its translation is CASHGGTDTQYF.

This clonotype was observed many times. This sequence joins TRBV7-9 and TRBJ1-4; 7 nucleotides align to TRBD1. V shed 1 base, J shed 4 bases, and the junction held 3 bases outside the gene matches. The CDR3 spans 15 residues. From germline, CDR1 is SEHNR and CDR2 FQNEAQ (reference sequence). The CDR3 bases are TGTGCCAGCAGCTTAGAGGCAGGGGGTAATGAAAAACTGTTTTTT. Its translation is CASSLEAGGNEKLFF.

In its sample, this clonotype was seen many times. The chain has TRBV6-1 and TRBJ2-3, with a possible D match to TRBD1 (5 bases). The CDR3 runs 13 residues. The germline V and J ends were trimmed by 11 bases and 0 bases, with 12 bases remaining between them. Germline loops: CDR1 MNHNS, CDR2 SASEGT. In DNA form, the CDR3 reads TGTGCCGGAAGGGGCTCTAGCACAGATACGCAGTATTTT. This gives the protein CAGRGSSTDTQYF.

The chain uses TRBV7-8 and TRBJ1-2; maybe TRBD1 (6 bases). V dropped 3 bases and J dropped 8 bases, with 19 bases sitting between them. CDR1 SGHVS and CDR2 FQNEAQ come from the germline V gene. This CDR3 comprises 15 residues. The CDR3 protein is CASSFDRSTIGGYTF. CDR3 coding DNA: TGTGCCAGCAGCTTTGACAGGTCCACGATTGGAGGCTACACCTTC.

The chain employs TRBV7-2 and TRBJ2-5; 10 nucleotides match TRBD1. Germline V gives CDR1 SGHTA, CDR2 FQGNSA. The CDR3 length is 15 residues. V shed 5 bases, J shed 5 bases, and the junction held 8 bases outside the gene matches. CDR3 sequence reads: CASSTAGTGDETQYF. CDR3 DNA: TGTGCCAGCAGCACGGCCGGGACAGGGGACGAGACCCAGTACTTC.

This clonotype occurred many times. V usage is TRBV12-3 or TRBV12-4 and J usage is TRBJ1-2; 7 bases agree with TRBD1. CDR3 size: 13 residues. J was trimmed by 3 bases and V by 3 bases; bases with no gene match: 1. The DNA of the CDR3 is TGTGCCAGCAGTTTTGACAGGGACTATGGCTACACCTTC. Protein sequence: CASSFDRDYGYTF.

Points on this clonotype: A much larger clone is a single base away; this may be a read error. The chain links TRBV3-1 to TRBJ1-1; 9 bases are a match to TRBD1. CDR3 length: 13 amino acids. Germline V gene lookup returns CDR1 LGHDT and CDR2 YNNKEL (reference sequence). The CDR3: CAGSQYDRGKAFF. The CDR3 nucleotides are TGTGCCGGCAGCCAGTACGACAGGGGGAAAGCTTTCTTT. The full variable domain, its missing parts supplied by reference TRBV3-1 and TRBJ1-1, is DTAVSQTPKYLVTQMGNDKSIKCEQNLGHDTMYWYKQDSKKFLKIMFSYNNKELIINETVPNRFSPKSPDKAHLNLHINSLELGDSAVYFCAGSQYDRGKAFFGQGTRLTVV.

This clonotype was seen many times. The V call is TRBV2, the J call TRBJ2-1, with 12 bases matching TRBD2. With V trimmed by 5 bases and J by 9 bases, 5 bases remained unmatched. The CDR3 is 14 residues long. Per germline, CDR1 SNHLY and CDR2 FYNNEI. The CDR3 reads CASSRTSGVGEQFF. Written as DNA, the CDR3 is TGTGCCAGCAGTAGGACTAGCGGGGTCGGTGAGCAGTTCTTC.

The chain links TRBV29-1 to TRBJ1-1; D is possibly TRBD1 (6 bases). The CDR3 is 14 amino acids. Deletions cut 4 bases from V and 0 bases from J, with 12 bases between. Germline values: CDR1 SQVTM, CDR2 ANQGSEA. The CDR3 region is CSVVEGDMNTEAFF. DNA for the CDR3: TGCAGCGTTGTAGAAGGGGACATGAACACTGAAGCTTTCTTT.

As concerns this clonotype: The missing conserved phenylalanine or tryptophan at the end of this CDR3 makes a read error likely. The rearrangement links TRBV24-1 to TRBJ2-5; a possible D gene is TRBD2 (6 bases). Trimming took off 4 bases at V and 3 bases at J, with 11 bases between the two ends. Germline loops: CDR1 KGHDR, CDR2 SFDVKD. The CDR3 is 14 residues long. The CDR3 is CATSETGSEETQYL. The CDR3, as DNA: TGTGCCACCAGTGAGACCGGGAGCGAAGAGACCCAGTACCTC.

This clonotype was detected ten times or more. This sequence joins TRBV7-9 and TRBJ2-7; 8 bases map to TRBD2. Germline trimming cut 5 bases from V and 3 bases from J; bases unmatched to any gene: 12. In germline, CDR1 is SEHNR, CDR2 FQNEAQ (reference sequence). The CDR3 sequence is 16 residues long. DNA of the CDR3: TGTGCCAGCAGCACATACGGGGGGGAGAACGGCTACGAGCAGTACTTC. Translating it yields CASSTYGGENGYEQYF.

This rearrangement joins TRBV2 to TRBJ1-6; 7 bases match TRBD1. Germline CDR1 SNHLY, CDR2 FYNNEI. Trimming at V came to 4 bases and at J to 7 bases, leaving 7 bases not matched to a gene. The CDR3 contains 15 residues. DNA of the CDR3: TGTGCCAGCAGTGTCCGGGACAGAGGGAATTCACCCCTCCACTTT. It codes for CASSVRDRGNSPLHF.

This clonotype appeared many times. CDR3 sequence (DNA): TGTGCCAGTAGTGCTCCGGACCGCCACCCTGGAAACACCATATATTTT. Protein sequence: CASSAPDRHPGNTIYF. The chain carries TRBV19 and TRBJ1-3; D not resolved. The CDR3 length is 16 residues. V was trimmed by 5 bases and J by 2 bases, leaving 16 bases between them. Looked up from germline, CDR1 is LNHDA and CDR2 is SQIVND (reference sequence).

The V and J genes are TRBV2 and TRBJ1-6; 7 bases map to TRBD1. The CDR3 contains 14 residues. J gave up 10 bases and V 6 bases, and 9 bases lay outside the gene matches. Germline CDR1 reads SNHLY; CDR2 reads FYNNEI. The CDR3: CASSPNRGGSPLHF. Here the CDR3 DNA reads TGTGCCAGCAGCCCGAACAGGGGAGGGTCACCCCTCCACTTT.

Of note for this clonotype: A clone one base away is much larger, so this may be a read error. The rearrangement uses TRBV18 and TRBJ2-7; D not resolved. The CDR3 is 13 amino acids. Germline assignment: CDR1 KGHSH and CDR2 LQKENI. CDR3 sequence (DNA): TGTGCCAGCTCACCATACGGAAGCTACGAGCGGTACTTC. Protein product: CASSPYGSYERYF.